This TCR beta chain was observed in a study of T cell repertoires in cytomegalovirus infection. TCRdb processed the reads anew with MiXCR; each CDR3 protein has one entry. The sample shows 800,000 to 950,000 distinct CDR3 sequences, about 30% of them seen only once. As concerns this clonotype: Its antigen is not known.

With 1 base removed from V and 0 bases from J, the gap between germline ends came to 6 bases. The CDR3 covers 15 residues. CDR1 and CDR2 from the germline V gene are ENHRY and SYGVKD. This material consisted of cultured CD8+ T cells from PBMCs, taken from culture after CMV antigen stimulation. The chain has TRBV10-3 and TRBJ1-4, with D possibly being TRBD1 (5 bases). The sequence came from a human donor in good health (CMV status not recorded). Some clones in this sample may be carry-over from other donors' samples. In nucleotides, the CDR3 is TGTGCCATCAGTGAGTTCAGGGCAACTAATGAAAAACTGTTTTTT. It is translated as CAISEFRATNEKLFF.